These 19 T cell receptor beta chains share one sample of origin, sequenced in a study of OX40 agonist ivuxolimab in advanced cancers. Produced via immunoSEQ multiplex PCR; TCRdb's table is partial and in-frame only. The sample consists of around 26,000 clones, around three quarters of them appearing once. The source was CD4+ or CD8+ T cells sorted from blood, collected in a trial of the OX40 agonist ivuxolimab. The receptors shown here come from an adult with an advanced solid tumor such as melanoma, head and neck, liver or kidney cancer.

The chain joins TRBV5-5 to TRBJ2-7; 7 bases match TRBD1. V lost 4 bases and J lost 3; bases outside the gene matches: 13. Germline V lookup: CDR1 SGHKS, CDR2 YYEKEE (reference sequence). CDR3 length: 16 residues. The CDR3 here is CASSVTNRGFIYEQYF. CDR3 sequence (DNA): TGTGCCAGCAGCGTGACTAACAGGGGTTTTATCTACGAGCAGTACTTC. The variable domain in full, completed from reference TRBV5-5 and TRBJ2-7, reads DAGVTQSPTHLIKTRGQQVTLRCSPISGHKSVSWYQQVLGQGPQFIFQYYEKEERGRGNFPDRFSARQFPNYSSELNVNALLLGDSALYLCASSVTNRGFIYEQYFGPGTRLTVT.

This clone was detected a few times. The genes are TRBV7-6 and TRBJ1-5; 10 nucleotides match TRBD1. Germline-derived CDR1 and CDR2 are SGHVS and FNYEAQ. Trimming cost V 1 base and J 4 bases; bases outside gene matches: 4. This CDR3 has 16 residues. CDR3 DNA: TGTGCCAGCAGCTTAGGGGGACAGGGGATGAATCAGCCCCAGCATTTT. This encodes CASSLGGQGMNQPQHF.

The CDR3 is CASSWGGEALYEQYF. CDR3 DNA: TGCGCCAGCAGCTGGGGAGGGGAGGCCCTCTACGAGCAGTACTTC. The chain couples TRBV5-1 to TRBJ2-7, with 7 bases matching TRBD2. This CDR3 region has 15 residues. Germline CDR1 SGHRS, CDR2 YFSETQ. V trimming: 3 bases; J trimming: 3 bases; junction bases outside the gene matches: 9.

The chain is built from TRBV9 and TRBJ2-3; 8 bases line up with TRBD2. Trimming at V came to 0 bases and at J to 4 bases, leaving 10 bases not matched to a gene. From germline, CDR1 is SGDLS and CDR2 YYNGEE. CDR3 length equals 17 residues. CDR3: CASSVGTGGPIADTQYF. The CDR3 DNA sequence: TGTGCCAGCAGCGTAGGAACGGGGGGGCCCATCGCAGATACGCAGTATTTT.

There are a few counts of this clone. This chain connects TRBV2 to TRBJ2-7; possible D gene TRBD2, 5 bases. Looked up from germline, CDR1 is SNHLY and CDR2 is FYNNEI. This CDR3 spans 14 amino acids. Trimming removed 8 bases from V and 3 bases from J, with 17 bases in between. This chain's CDR3 is CASLQIHRGYEQYF. In DNA form, the CDR3 reads TGTGCCAGCCTCCAGATTCACCGGGGCTACGAGCAGTACTTC.

The chain employs TRBV15 and TRBJ2-5; TRBD1 might be the D (6 bases). The DNA end lines up better with TRBJ2-7; the J call may be wrong. From germline, CDR1 is LNHNV and CDR2 YYDKDF (reference sequence). CDR3 size: 16 residues. The CDR3 DNA sequence: TGTGCCACCAGCAGAGATTGGGACACTACCTCCTACGAGCAGTACTTC. It specifies CATSRDWDTTSYEQYF.

The rearrangement joins TRBV7-8 to TRBJ2-3, with TRBD2 matching 8 bases. J gave up 2 bases and V 4 bases, and 2 bases lay outside the gene matches. The CDR3 has 14 amino acids. Germline CDR1 reads SGHVS; CDR2 reads FQNEAQ. The CDR3 bases are TGTGCCAGCAGCTATAGCGGGGTCACAGATACGCAGTATTTT. Amino acid sequence: CASSYSGVTDTQYF.

The rearrangement uses TRBV4-2 and TRBJ2-2; D not resolved. The germline CDR1 and CDR2 sequences are LGHNA and YNFKEQ. The CDR3 is 12 amino acids. With 4 bases removed from V and 4 bases from J, the gap between germline ends came to 4 bases. CDR3 protein: CASSRGTGELFF. The CDR3 region has the DNA TGTGCCAGCAGCCGAGGCACCGGGGAGCTGTTTTTT.

The gene calls are TRBV6-6 and TRBJ1-3, with a weak D call TRBD1 (5 bases). The CDR3 consists of 14 residues. Germline V lookup: CDR1 MNHNY, CDR2 SVGAGI (reference sequence). The V end lost 2 bases, the J end lost 2 bases, and 7 bases lay between the germline ends. The CDR3 sequence is CASSYAGAGNTIYF. CDR3 bases: TGTGCCAGCAGTTACGCGGGGGCTGGAAACACCATATATTTT.

This clone was observed a single time. The chain employs TRBV27 and TRBJ1-1; weak D call: TRBD1 (5 bases). V was shortened by 3 bases and J by 6 bases, with 14 bases between the two germline ends. Germline V gene lookup returns CDR1 MNHEY and CDR2 SMNVEV (reference sequence). This CDR3 has 14 amino acids. CDR3 region: CASSFLGGGPEAFF. CDR3 in DNA: TGTGCCAGCAGTTTCTTAGGTGGGGGACCTGAAGCTTTCTTT.

The V gene is TRBV9, the J gene TRBJ2-2; 7 bases line up with TRBD2. Looked up from germline, CDR1 is SGDLS and CDR2 is YYNGEE. The CDR3 loop spans 18 amino acids. Trimming at V came to 3 bases and at J to 0 bases, leaving 11 bases not matched to a gene. The CDR3 nucleotides are TGTGCCAGCAGCGAATCCCCTGCGGGGGTTCCGAACACCGGGGAGCTGTTTTTT. Its translation: CASSESPAGVPNTGELFF.

The chain joins TRBV7-9 to TRBJ2-5; 10 bases are a match to TRBD1. The CDR3 covers 17 residues. V dropped 5 bases and J dropped 2; count of bases not matched to a gene: 11. Germline values: CDR1 SEHNR, CDR2 FQNEAQ (reference sequence). The CDR3 reads CASSDPGTGEGQETQYF. The CDR3 region has the DNA TGTGCCAGCAGCGACCCCGGGACAGGGGAAGGGCAAGAGACCCAGTACTTC.

The chain uses TRBV11-2 and TRBJ2-7; D unclear. The CDR3 has 10 residues. Trimming shortened V by 8 bases and J by 6 bases, and 8 bases separated the two germline ends. From germline, CDR1 is SGHAT and CDR2 FQNNGV. The CDR3 nucleotides are TGTGCCAGCGGCAATCCCGAGCAGTACTTC. Translated: CASGNPEQYF.

The chain carries TRBV9 and TRBJ2-3, with unresolved D. CDR3 length equals 14 residues. The germline gives CDR1 SGDLS, CDR2 YYNGEE. V was cut by 0 bases and J by 1 base, with 6 bases left in between. This CDR3 reads CASSVVLGTDTQYF. CDR3 DNA sequence: TGTGCCAGCAGCGTAGTACTCGGCACAGATACGCAGTATTTT.

V and J are TRBV4-1 and TRBJ2-1; TRBD1 is a possible D gene (5 bases). V was trimmed by 1 base and J by 10 bases, leaving 14 bases between them. The CDR3 has 14 amino acids. Germline CDR1 is MGHRA and CDR2 is YSYEKL. The CDR3 sequence is CASSQAAQGGEQFF. DNA for the CDR3: TGCGCCAGCAGCCAAGCCGCTCAGGGTGGGGAGCAGTTCTTC.

The CDR3 bases are TGTGCCAGCAGTTTTCGGCAGGTGGAGTTCTTC. Translated, it gives CASSFRQVEFF. The chain is built from TRBV27 and TRBJ2-1; no clear D gene. From germline, CDR1 is MNHEY and CDR2 SMNVEV (reference sequence). V shed 3 bases and J shed 14 bases, with 11 bases lying between them. The length of the CDR3 is 11 residues.

The chain is built from TRBV11-3 and TRBJ2-7, with D perhaps TRBD1 (6 bases). CDR3 length equals 14 residues. Germline CDR1 and CDR2: SGHNT and YENEEA. Trimming took 1 base from V and 3 from J, leaving 10 bases between them. The CDR3, as DNA: TGTGCCAGCAGCTTAGGGACAGAAAGCTACGAGCAGTACTTC. It specifies CASSLGTESYEQYF.

The chain has TRBV4-1 and TRBJ2-3; D is ambiguous. The CDR3 spans 15 residues. CDR1 and CDR2 (germline): MGHRA, YSYEKL. V dropped 5 bases and J dropped 2 bases, with 14 bases sitting between them. In DNA, the CDR3 is TGCGCCAGCAGCGCACGACTTGGGGTCACAGATACGCAGTATTTT. This codes for CASSARLGVTDTQYF.

V and J are TRBV5-1 and TRBJ1-5; no clear D. The CDR3 runs to 14 residues. Germline loops: CDR1 SGHRS, CDR2 YFSETQ. The ends were cut back, 4 bases at V and 2 bases at J, with 10 bases in the middle. In nucleotides, the CDR3 is TGCGCCAGCAGCACGGCTGGCGGCAATCAGCCCCAGCATTTT. Its protein is CASSTAGGNQPQHF.